This T cell receptor beta chain is from a study of CD8+CD57+ T cells in acquired aplastic anemia. Study-level information: Healthy donors gave some 10 million reads on average for CD4+ cells.

Germline assignment: CDR1 LGHDT and CDR2 YNNKEL (reference sequence). CDR3 size: 15 residues. Trimming removed 3 bases from V and 11 bases from J, with 21 bases in between. Study-wide findings and caveats: Patients were compared with controls for CD8+ Simpson's diversity, and no significant difference emerged. Common to patients and controls were 25 to 30 CD8+ CDR3 sequences.

Using genomic DNA as the template, TCR beta VDJ and CDR3 profiling was carried out. TCRdb itself ran the reads through MiXCR, one entry per CDR3 protein. In the table there are around 200,000 distinct CDR3 sequences, around 60% of which are singletons. Concerning this clonotype: The antigen is unknown.

Source material: sorted CD4+, CD8+, or CD8+CD57+ T cells (not recorded which) from PBMCs. The clonotype was recovered from a human donor in good health. The V and J genes are TRBV3-1 and TRBJ2-3; D tentatively reads TRBD1 or TRBD2 (5 bases each). CDR3 region: CASSQGRYTYNEQYF. For the CDR3, the DNA is TGTGCCAGCAGCCAGGGACGCTATACCTACAATGAGCAGTATTTT.